A selection of T cell receptor beta chains follows, all from one sample in a study of blood T cell repertoires in COVID-19. TCRdb's copy holds only in-frame clones and misses some; the assay was immunoSEQ multiplex PCR. The table has fewer than 500,000 clones, roughly 87% seen once. Sequenced material: PBMCs or T cells enriched from blood (not recorded which). The receptor set was obtained from a woman aged 18-35 years who had recovered from COVID-19. The CDR3 runs from the conserved cysteine through the conserved F or W. D genes are given only for firm matches.

v_gene	len	j_gene	d_gene	CDR3aa
TRBV6-5	14	TRBJ2-2	TRBD1	CASSGQVFTGELFF
TRBV2	13	TRBJ1-1	.	CASSEQGGTEAFF
TRBV7-9	17	TRBJ1-1	.	CASSPRGARGRNTEAFF
TRBV5-1	15	TRBJ1-1	.	CASSPATVRGTEAFF
TRBV4-1	16	TRBJ1-4	.	CASSPGHGQVKEKLFF
TRBV6-1	14	TRBJ2-1	TRBD1	CASSELRDSNEQFF
TRBV19	20	TRBJ1-2	TRBD1	CASHLEDGTGGPPLNYGYTF
TRBV7-2	13	TRBJ2-3	.	CASSSQAADTQYF
TRBV18	13	TRBJ1-1	.	CASSPPGRFEAFF
TRBV7-2	17	TRBJ2-3	TRBD2	CASSSGLSGGHGDTQYF
TRBV5-1	15	TRBJ1-1	TRBD1	CASSTGTVENTEAFF
TRBV6-6	12	TRBJ2-7	.	CASSYSQDEQYF
TRBV19	15	TRBJ2-1	TRBD2	CASSILLAGDNEQFF
TRBV6-2/TRBV6-3	12	TRBJ2-1	.	CASSYRENEQFF
TRBV28	15	TRBJ2-5	TRBD2	CASSLWSSGAETQYF
TRBV15	15	TRBJ2-1	.	CATSRDSSSYNEQFF
TRBV5-1	16	TRBJ1-1	TRBD1	CASTVKTGTGGTEAFF
TRBV2	16	TRBJ1-5	TRBD1	CASRGQGRSGGQPQHF
TRBV15	16	TRBJ1-2	TRBD1	CATSRGHGQGLYGYTF
TRBV30	14	TRBJ1-6	.	CAWSRGSDNSPLHF
TRBV5-1	15	TRBJ2-1	TRBD2	CASTPGLAGYNEQFF
TRBV15	15	TRBJ2-3	TRBD1	CATSRLQGATDTQYF
TRBV7-9	15	TRBJ1-6	TRBD1	CASSLGQGFNSPLHF
TRBV3-1/TRBV3-2	18	TRBJ2-2	TRBD2	CASSRTSGGLGNTGELFF